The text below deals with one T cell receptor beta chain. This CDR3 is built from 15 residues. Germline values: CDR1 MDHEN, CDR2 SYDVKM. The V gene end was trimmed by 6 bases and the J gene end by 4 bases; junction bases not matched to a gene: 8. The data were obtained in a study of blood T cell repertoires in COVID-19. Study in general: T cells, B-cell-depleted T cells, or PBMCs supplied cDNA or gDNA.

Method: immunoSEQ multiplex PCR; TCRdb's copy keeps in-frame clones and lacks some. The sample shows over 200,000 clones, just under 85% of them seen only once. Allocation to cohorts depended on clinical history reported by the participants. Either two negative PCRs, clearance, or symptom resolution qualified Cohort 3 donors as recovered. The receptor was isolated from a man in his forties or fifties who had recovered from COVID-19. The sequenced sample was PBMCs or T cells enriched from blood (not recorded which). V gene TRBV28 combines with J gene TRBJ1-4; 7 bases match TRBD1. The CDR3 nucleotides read TGTGCCAGCAGGCGCGACAGGGCCATTAATGAAAAACTGTTTTTT. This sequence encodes CASRRDRAINEKLFF.